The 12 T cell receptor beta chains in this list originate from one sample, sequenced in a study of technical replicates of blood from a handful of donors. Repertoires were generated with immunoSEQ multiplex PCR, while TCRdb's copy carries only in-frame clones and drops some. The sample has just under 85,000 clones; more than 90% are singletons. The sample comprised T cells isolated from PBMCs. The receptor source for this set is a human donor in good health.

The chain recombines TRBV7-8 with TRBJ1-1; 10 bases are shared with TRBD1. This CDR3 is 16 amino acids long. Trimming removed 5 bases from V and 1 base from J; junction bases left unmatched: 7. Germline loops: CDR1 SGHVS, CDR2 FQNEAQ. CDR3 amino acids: CASSVRTGGPNTEAFF. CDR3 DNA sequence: TGTGCCAGCAGCGTTCGGACAGGGGGGCCGAACACTGAAGCTTTCTTT.

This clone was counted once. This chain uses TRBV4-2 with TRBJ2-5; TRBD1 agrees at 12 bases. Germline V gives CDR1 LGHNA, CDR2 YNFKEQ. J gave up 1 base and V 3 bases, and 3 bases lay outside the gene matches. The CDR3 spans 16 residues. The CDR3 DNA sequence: TGTGCCAGCAGCCATGGGGGACAGGGGGCCCAAGAGACCCAGTACTTC. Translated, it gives CASSHGGQGAQETQYF.

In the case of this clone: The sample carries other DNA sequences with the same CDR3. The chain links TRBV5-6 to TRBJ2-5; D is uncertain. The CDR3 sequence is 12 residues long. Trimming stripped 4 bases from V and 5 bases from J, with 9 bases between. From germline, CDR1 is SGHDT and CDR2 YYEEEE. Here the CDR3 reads CASSLSLETQYF. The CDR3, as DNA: TGTGCCAGCAGCCTGTCTCTGGAGACCCAGTACTTC.

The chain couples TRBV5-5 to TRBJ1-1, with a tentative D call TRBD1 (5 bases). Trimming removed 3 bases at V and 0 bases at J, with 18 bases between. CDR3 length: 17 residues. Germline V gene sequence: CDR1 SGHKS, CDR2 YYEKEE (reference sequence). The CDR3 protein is CASSSLWGANLNTEAFF. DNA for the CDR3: TGTGCCAGCAGCTCCCTCTGGGGCGCCAACTTGAACACTGAAGCTTTCTTT.

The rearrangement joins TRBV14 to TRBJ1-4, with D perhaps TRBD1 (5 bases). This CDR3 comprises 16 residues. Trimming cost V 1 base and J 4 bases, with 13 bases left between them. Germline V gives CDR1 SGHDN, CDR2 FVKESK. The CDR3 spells CASSQGAGPINEKLFF. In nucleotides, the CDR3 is TGTGCCAGCAGCCAAGGAGCAGGGCCAATTAATGAAAAACTGTTTTTT.

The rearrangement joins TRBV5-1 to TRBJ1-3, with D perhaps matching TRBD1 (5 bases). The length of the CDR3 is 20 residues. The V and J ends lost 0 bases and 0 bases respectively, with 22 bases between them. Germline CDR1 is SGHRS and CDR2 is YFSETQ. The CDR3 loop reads CASSLAGLIALGLSGNTIYF. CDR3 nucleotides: TGCGCCAGCAGCTTGGCGGGACTGATAGCTCTGGGGCTCTCTGGAAACACCATATATTTT.

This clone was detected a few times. The DNA of the CDR3 is TGTGCCAGCAGTACTACGGTATCCAGCGATGGCTACACCTTC. Its translation is CASSTTVSSDGYTF. The V call is TRBV6-6, the J call TRBJ1-2; no clear D gene. Trimming took off 5 bases at V and 6 bases at J, with 16 bases between the two ends. The length of the CDR3 is 14 residues. CDR1 MNHNY and CDR2 SVGAGI come from the germline V gene (reference sequence).

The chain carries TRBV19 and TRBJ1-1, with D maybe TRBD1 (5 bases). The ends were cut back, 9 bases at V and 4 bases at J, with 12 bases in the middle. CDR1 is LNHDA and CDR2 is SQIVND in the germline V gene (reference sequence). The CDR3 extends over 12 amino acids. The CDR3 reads CASGGKGTEAFF. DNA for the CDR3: TGTGCCAGCGGGGGGAAGGGCACTGAAGCTTTCTTT.

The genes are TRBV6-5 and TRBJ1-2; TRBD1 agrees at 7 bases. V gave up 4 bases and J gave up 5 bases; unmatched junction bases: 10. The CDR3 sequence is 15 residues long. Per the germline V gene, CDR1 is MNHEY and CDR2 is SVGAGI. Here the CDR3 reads CASSLMGQTSYGYTF. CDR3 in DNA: TGTGCCAGCAGTTTAATGGGACAGACCAGTTATGGCTACACCTTC.

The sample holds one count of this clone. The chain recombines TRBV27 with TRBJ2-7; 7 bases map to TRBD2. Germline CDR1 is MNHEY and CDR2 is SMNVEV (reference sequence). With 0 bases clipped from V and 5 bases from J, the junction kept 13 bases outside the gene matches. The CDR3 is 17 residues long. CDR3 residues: CASSLSADIGRVNEQYF. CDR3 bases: TGTGCCAGCAGTTTATCGGCAGACATAGGGAGGGTGAACGAGCAGTACTTC.

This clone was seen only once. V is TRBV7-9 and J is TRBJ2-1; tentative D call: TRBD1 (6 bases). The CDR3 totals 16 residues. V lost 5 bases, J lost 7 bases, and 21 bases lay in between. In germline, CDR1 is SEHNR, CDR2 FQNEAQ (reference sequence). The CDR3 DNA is TGTGCCAGCAGCGTACGGGACATCCGAGTATTGAATGAGCAGTTCTTC. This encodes CASSVRDIRVLNEQFF.

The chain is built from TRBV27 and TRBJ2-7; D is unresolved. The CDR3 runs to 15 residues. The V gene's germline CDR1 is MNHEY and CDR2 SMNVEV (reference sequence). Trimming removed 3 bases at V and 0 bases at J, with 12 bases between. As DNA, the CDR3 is TGTGCCAGCAGTTTTAATTTGGAGCTCTCCTACGAGCAGTACTTC. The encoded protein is CASSFNLELSYEQYF.